This passage covers 32 T cell receptor beta chains from one sample sequenced in a study of OX40 agonist ivuxolimab in advanced cancers. Generated by immunoSEQ multiplex PCR, the TCRdb table keeps only in-frame clones and is missing some. Found here are some 32,000 clones, around 84% of them singletons; the top ten hold approximately 20%. This specimen was CD4+ or CD8+ T cells sorted from blood, taken in a trial of the OX40 agonist ivuxolimab. The receptors were gathered from an adult with an advanced solid tumor such as melanoma, head and neck, liver or kidney cancer.

This rearrangement joins TRBV6-5 to TRBJ2-7, with 14 nucleotides matching TRBD2. The CDR3 is made up of 14 amino acids. Trimming cost V 5 bases and J 6 bases; bases outside gene matches: 3. Germline V CDR1 and CDR2: MNHEY, SVGAGI. Here the CDR3 reads CASSDGTSGSEQYF. The DNA for the CDR3 is TGTGCCAGCAGTGACGGGACTAGCGGGAGCGAGCAGTACTTC.

The genes are TRBV2 and TRBJ2-7, with TRBD1 matching over 9 bases. Germline CDR1 and CDR2: SNHLY and FYNNEI. J lost 5 bases, V lost 5 bases, and 10 bases had no gene match. This CDR3 region has 15 residues. CDR3 in amino acids: CASSTSGTGNDEQYF. CDR3 coding DNA: TGTGCCAGCAGTACCTCCGGGACAGGGAACGACGAGCAGTACTTC.

The chain carries TRBV4-3 and TRBJ1-4; D not resolved. CDR1 is LGHNA and CDR2 is YSLEER in the germline V gene. CDR3 length equals 18 residues. Trimming left V 0 bases short and J 0 bases short, with 14 bases between. CDR3 nucleotides: TGCGCCAGCAGCCAAGATCATAACCGAAGGTCAACTAATGAAAAACTGTTTTTT. Translating gives CASSQDHNRRSTNEKLFF.

The rearrangement links TRBV7-9 to TRBJ1-1; 9 positions match TRBD1. CDR1 and CDR2 from the germline V gene are SEHNR and FQNEAQ (reference sequence). The ends lost 6 bases at V and 3 bases at J; junction bases unmatched: 5. CDR3 size: 14 residues. The CDR3 loop reads CASSFRDRDTEAFF. The CDR3 DNA sequence: TGTGCCAGCAGTTTCCGGGACAGGGACACTGAAGCTTTCTTT.

The chain carries TRBV19 and TRBJ2-5, with D possibly TRBD2 on 5 matching bases. V was trimmed by 1 base and J by 4 bases, leaving 13 bases between them. CDR1 and CDR2 from the germline V gene are LNHDA and SQIVND (reference sequence). The CDR3 runs 15 residues. The CDR3 nucleotides read TGTGCCAGTAGTATAGGCCCGGGGATGTTAGAGACCCAGTACTTC. Amino acid sequence: CASSIGPGMLETQYF.

This CDR3 is CASSLQRGPYNEQFF. Here the CDR3 DNA reads TGCGCCAGCAGCTTACAGCGGGGGCCTTACAATGAGCAGTTCTTC. This chain uses TRBV5-1 with TRBJ2-1, with TRBD2 matching over 8 bases. Germline CDR1 is SGHRS and CDR2 is YFSETQ. J gave up 4 bases and V 2 bases, and 5 bases lay outside the gene matches. CDR3 length: 15 amino acids.

The chain uses TRBV6-5 and TRBJ1-3; 9 bases are a match to TRBD1. Unmatched junction bases numbered 12, after V lost 7 bases and J lost 8 bases. Germline V CDR1 and CDR2: MNHEY, SVGAGI. CDR3 length: 15 amino acids. In DNA, the CDR3 is TGTGCCAGCACCAATCAGGACAGGGGTGATGACACCATATATTTT. Encoded protein: CASTNQDRGDDTIYF.

The J gene is TRBJ1-2, the V gene TRBV7-2; tentatively, D is TRBD1 (6 bases). The V end lost 5 bases, the J end lost 5 bases, and 21 bases lay between the germline ends. The CDR3 consists of 16 residues. The germline V gene encodes CDR1 SGHTA and CDR2 FQGNSA. DNA of the CDR3: TGTGCCAGCAGCAGCTCGAGGGGGTTACCCATTTATGGCTACACCTTC. Amino acids: CASSSSRGLPIYGYTF.

The V call is TRBV10-1, the J call TRBJ2-4, with D tentatively TRBD1 (6 bases). Germline V gene data show CDR1 as WNHNN and CDR2 as SYGVQD (reference sequence). The CDR3 has 14 amino acids. V shed 3 bases and J shed 5 bases, with 11 bases lying between them. CDR3 coding DNA: TGCGCCAGCAGTGACGAGCAGGGGCAAAACATTCAGTACTTC. Amino acids: CASSDEQGQNIQYF.

The CDR3 region is CASSYPRQGLETQYF. DNA for the CDR3: TGTGCCAGCAGTTACCCTAGACAGGGTTTAGAGACCCAGTACTTC. The rearrangement links TRBV6-5 to TRBJ2-5; 7 bases match TRBD1. Germline V gene sequence: CDR1 MNHEY, CDR2 SVGAGI. CDR3 length equals 15 residues. Trimming took 2 bases from V and 4 from J; bases not matched to a gene: 7.

This rearrangement joins TRBV5-1 to TRBJ2-1; 8 nucleotides agree with TRBD1. CDR1 is SGHRS and CDR2 is YFSETQ in the germline V gene. With V trimmed by 4 bases and J by 10 bases, 10 bases remained unmatched. This CDR3 is 14 amino acids long. The CDR3 DNA reads TGCGCCAGCAGCCCAGGACAGGGTTTTCGAGAGCAGTTCTTC. Amino acid sequence: CASSPGQGFREQFF.

This clone was detected once. The chain links TRBV29-1 to TRBJ2-1; possible D gene TRBD2, 5 bases. The CDR3 length is 14 residues. CDR1 is SQVTM and CDR2 is ANQGSEA in the germline V gene. The germline V and J ends were trimmed by 5 bases and 3 bases, with 14 bases remaining between them. Written as DNA, the CDR3 is TGCAGCGTTCCCCCTAGCTTGTGCTACAATGAGCAGTTCTTC. Translated, it gives CSVPPSLCYNEQFF.

The chain couples TRBV30 to TRBJ2-1; 7 bases line up with TRBD1. Germline CDR1 GTSNPN, CDR2 SVGIG (reference sequence). This CDR3 spans 17 amino acids. V shed 2 bases, J shed 0 bases, and the junction held 10 bases outside the gene matches. CDR3 DNA: TGTGCCTGGAGTTGGAGTCGGACAGGCAGCTCCTACAATGAGCAGTTCTTC. Residues: CAWSWSRTGSSYNEQFF.

This chain uses TRBV9 with TRBJ2-1, with D uncertain. Trimming shortened V by 0 bases and J by 9 bases, and 10 bases separated the two germline ends. This CDR3 comprises 13 residues. Germline V gene sequence: CDR1 SGDLS, CDR2 YYNGEE. The CDR3 is CASSVGYLGEQFF. CDR3 sequence (DNA): TGTGCCAGCAGCGTAGGGTATTTGGGTGAGCAGTTCTTC.

The chain uses TRBV9 and TRBJ1-5; 9 positions match TRBD1. After removal of 0 bases from V and 4 bases from J, the junction contained 2 bases not matched to a gene. Per germline, CDR1 SGDLS and CDR2 YYNGEE. CDR3 size: 15 residues. The CDR3 nucleotides are TGTGCCAGCAGCGTAGGGACAGGGGAGAATCAGCCCCAGCATTTT. Translated: CASSVGTGENQPQHF.

The chain joins TRBV9 to TRBJ1-2; tentatively, D is TRBD1 (6 bases). The germline V and J ends were trimmed by 3 bases and 5 bases, with 17 bases remaining between them. Germline CDR1 SGDLS, CDR2 YYNGEE. The CDR3 loop spans 15 amino acids. The CDR3 nucleotides are TGTGCCAGCAGCGAGAGACAGGCGAGTCTTTATGGCTACACCTTC. It codes for CASSERQASLYGYTF.

This clone showed up just a few times. The chain links TRBV27 to TRBJ2-2, with 11 bases aligning to TRBD1. J gave up 5 bases and V 2 bases, and 10 bases lay outside the gene matches. Per the germline V gene, CDR1 is MNHEY and CDR2 is SMNVEV (reference sequence). This CDR3 is 18 amino acids long. The CDR3 coding sequence is TGTGCCAGCAGTTTACTGGACAGGGGGCGGGAGGCTACCGGGGAGCTGTTTTTT. Translation gives CASSLLDRGREATGELFF.

The chain has TRBV5-4 and TRBJ2-1; 8 bases are a match to TRBD2. Germline V gives CDR1 SGHNT, CDR2 YYREEE (reference sequence). V lost 1 base to trimming and J lost 7 bases; unmatched junction nucleotides: 1. This CDR3 spans 13 amino acids. The CDR3 loop is CASSLTSGNEQFF. The CDR3 DNA reads as TGTGCCAGCAGCTTGACTAGCGGTAATGAGCAGTTCTTC.

The chain carries TRBV13 and TRBJ2-5, with TRBD1 as a possible D gene (5 bases). The V end was cut by 0 bases, the J end by 5 bases, with 10 bases between. The CDR3 is 14 amino acids. Germline V gene sequence: CDR1 PRHDT, CDR2 FYEKMQ (reference sequence). CDR3 bases: TGTGCCAGCAGCTTAGGGCAGGGTCAGGAGACCCAGTACTTC. Amino acids: CASSLGQGQETQYF. The entire variable domain, with the rest obtained from reference TRBV13 and TRBJ2-5, is as follows: AAGVIQSPRHLIKEKRETATLKCYPIPRHDTVYWYQQGPGQDPQFLISFYEKMQSDKGSIPDRFSAQQFSDYHSELNMSSLELGDSALYFCASSLGQGQETQYFGPGTRLLVL.

The V gene is TRBV5-7, the J gene TRBJ1-2, with 10 nucleotides matching TRBD1. TRBV5-7 counts as an open reading frame of uncertain function. This CDR3 is 16 amino acids long. Losses at the gene ends were 4 bases for V and 0 bases for J; bases not matched to a gene: 6. The CDR3 nucleotides read TGTGCCAGCAGCCCGAGGACAGGGGGTCCTAACTATGGCTACACCTTC. Protein: CASSPRTGGPNYGYTF.

The table lists this clone with a count of one. The chain joins TRBV6-1 to TRBJ2-1, with 12 bases that match TRBD2. This CDR3 contains 15 residues. Germline trimming cut 4 bases from V and 3 bases from J; bases unmatched to any gene: 1. CDR1 is MNHNS and CDR2 is SASEGT in the germline V gene. CDR3 DNA sequence: TGTGCCAGCAGTGCGACTAGCGGGAGCTACAATGAGCAGTTCTTC. It yields the protein CASSATSGSYNEQFF.

The rearrangement joins TRBV28 to TRBJ2-7, with D possibly TRBD1 on 6 matching bases. CDR3 length: 14 residues. V was shortened by 6 bases and J by 1 base, with 13 bases between the two germline ends. Germline V gene lookup returns CDR1 MDHEN and CDR2 SYDVKM. This CDR3 reads CASSPPGTSYEQYF. Written as DNA, the CDR3 is TGTGCCAGCAGCCCCCCCGGGACATCCTACGAGCAGTACTTC.

CDR3 DNA sequence: TGTGCCAGCAGCCCCGGGACAGGGGGTACATATACGCAGTATTTT. Translation: CASSPGTGGTYTQYF. The chain is built from TRBV7-9 and TRBJ2-3, with 11 bases matching TRBD1. There are 15 residues in the CDR3. In germline, CDR1 is SEHNR, CDR2 FQNEAQ (reference sequence). V lost 5 bases, J lost 7 bases, and 8 bases stayed unmatched.

The chain combines TRBV5-5 with TRBJ2-5; maybe TRBD1 (6 bases). Germline-derived CDR1 and CDR2 are SGHKS and YYEKEE (reference sequence). CDR3 length: 14 amino acids. The V end was cut by 4 bases, the J end by 5 bases, with 15 bases between. The CDR3 spells CASSPLQGGETQYF. The CDR3 nucleotides are TGTGCCAGCAGCCCCTTACAGGGTGGGGAGACCCAGTACTTC.

This clone was counted only a few times. The V gene is TRBV30, the J gene TRBJ1-4; D gene ambiguous. CDR3 length equals 13 residues. Germline V lookup: CDR1 GTSNPN, CDR2 SVGIG (reference sequence). V was cut by 4 bases and J by 8 bases, with 14 bases left in between. The CDR3 sequence: CAWNLAQGEKLFF. CDR3 in DNA: TGTGCCTGGAACTTGGCGCAAGGCGAAAAACTGTTTTTT. Full variable domain (remainder filled in from reference TRBV30 and TRBJ1-4): SQTIHQWPATLVQPVGSPLSLECTVEGTSNPNLYWYRQAAGRGLQLLFYSVGIGQISSEVPQNLSASRPQDRQFILSSKKLLLSDSGFYLCAWNLAQGEKLFFGSGTQLSVL.

The rearrangement uses TRBV14 and TRBJ2-7, with a tentative D call TRBD1 (5 bases). The germline V gene encodes CDR1 SGHDN and CDR2 FVKESK. V was pared by 0 bases and J by 3 bases, with 12 bases between. The CDR3 has 15 amino acids. CDR3 protein: CASSQDQGIVYEQYF. The CDR3 DNA reads TGTGCCAGCAGCCAAGATCAGGGTATAGTCTACGAGCAGTACTTC.

The chain employs TRBV27 and TRBJ2-2, with D possibly matching TRBD1 (6 bases). Trimming removed 6 bases at V and 4 bases at J, with 9 bases between. The germline V gene has CDR1 MNHEY and CDR2 SMNVEV (reference sequence). The CDR3 consists of 13 residues. The CDR3 region has the DNA TGTGCCAGCAGACCACAGGGCACCGGGGAGCTGTTTTTT. It specifies CASRPQGTGELFF.

J is TRBJ2-7 and V is TRBV10-2; 9 bases align to TRBD2. The ends lost 6 bases at V and 1 base at J; junction bases unmatched: 10. The CDR3 covers 16 residues. CDR1 WSHSY and CDR2 SAAADI come from the germline V gene. CDR3 sequence: CASRALAGASSYEQYF. CDR3 DNA sequence: TGCGCCAGCAGGGCTTTAGCGGGAGCGTCGTCCTACGAGCAGTACTTC.

The V gene is TRBV5-6, the J gene TRBJ2-6; TRBD1 aligns across 8 bases. V dropped 5 bases and J dropped 1; count of bases not matched to a gene: 8. Germline values: CDR1 SGHDT, CDR2 YYEEEE. This CDR3 comprises 17 residues. CDR3 sequence: CASRRGRGLSGANVLTF. The CDR3 DNA follows: TGTGCCAGCAGACGCGGCAGGGGGCTTTCTGGGGCCAACGTCCTGACTTTC.

The chain links TRBV10-2 to TRBJ1-2, with D possibly being TRBD1 (5 bases). The germline V gene has CDR1 WSHSY and CDR2 SAAADI. Trimming cost V 2 bases and J 3 bases, with 10 bases left between them. The CDR3 has 14 residues. The CDR3 sequence is CASSEVGRDYGYTF. CDR3 nucleotide sequence: TGCGCCAGCAGTGAGGTGGGGCGCGACTATGGCTACACCTTC.

The rearrangement links TRBV15 to TRBJ2-1; 15 nucleotides match TRBD2. Germline CDR1 reads LNHNV; CDR2 reads YYDKDF (reference sequence). The CDR3 length is 19 residues. With 3 bases clipped from V and 0 bases from J, the junction kept 6 bases outside the gene matches. The CDR3 sequence is CATSREGLAGGFSYNEQFF. The CDR3 region has the DNA TGTGCCACCAGCAGGGAAGGACTAGCGGGAGGGTTCTCCTACAATGAGCAGTTCTTC.

This clone has just a few counts. The chain recombines TRBV27 with TRBJ2-7; D possibly matches TRBD1 or TRBD2 (5 bases each). Germline assignment: CDR1 MNHEY and CDR2 SMNVEV (reference sequence). The V end was cut by 5 bases, the J end by 1 base, with 15 bases between. This CDR3 is built from 15 residues. Here the CDR3 DNA reads TGTGCCAGCAGTCCTCGGGGCAAGGGTTCCTACGAGCAGTACTTC. This gives the protein CASSPRGKGSYEQYF.